This TCR beta chain was captured in a study of vaccination effects on CD4 cells after COVID-19. This table comes from immunoSEQ multiplex PCR, and its TCRdb copy is limited to in-frame clones, with some not included. The table lists about 73,000 clones, 65% to 85% of them singletons, with around 2.9% in the top ten. Study findings and constraints: Nearly all vaccine-induced clones in healthy recipients recognized only SARS-CoV-2.

Pools of viral peptides were used by the ViraFEST assay to expand antigen-specific CD4+ T cells ahead of sequencing. Once cultured for approximately eleven days, the cells underwent separation to obtain CD4+ T cells. All vaccine recipients tested negative for nucleocapsid antibodies and had never contracted SARS-CoV-2 infection. Half-medium replacement with IL-2 medium occurred on days 3 and 7. The CDR3 length is 14 residues. Trimming removed 1 base from V and 9 bases from J, with 10 bases in between. Germline CDR1 and CDR2: SGHTA and FQGNSA. As for this clone: The antigen is unknown.

The material was CD4+ T cells from PBMCs cultured with HCoV-NL63 spike peptides, obtained before COVID-19 vaccination. This chain connects TRBV7-2 to TRBJ1-6; D is uncertain. The TCR originated in a human donor who received a COVID-19 vaccine. The CDR3 bases are TGTGCCAGCAGCTTAGTGCCAGAGGGTTCACCCCTCCACTTT. This gives the protein CASSLVPEGSPLHF. The full variable domain, rest sourced from reference TRBV7-2 and TRBJ1-6, is GAGVSQSPSNKVTEKGKDVELRCDPISGHTALYWYRQSLGQGLEFLIYFQGNSAPDKSGLPSDRFSAERTGGSVSTLTIQRTQQEDSAVYLCASSLVPEGSPLHFGNGTRLTVT.